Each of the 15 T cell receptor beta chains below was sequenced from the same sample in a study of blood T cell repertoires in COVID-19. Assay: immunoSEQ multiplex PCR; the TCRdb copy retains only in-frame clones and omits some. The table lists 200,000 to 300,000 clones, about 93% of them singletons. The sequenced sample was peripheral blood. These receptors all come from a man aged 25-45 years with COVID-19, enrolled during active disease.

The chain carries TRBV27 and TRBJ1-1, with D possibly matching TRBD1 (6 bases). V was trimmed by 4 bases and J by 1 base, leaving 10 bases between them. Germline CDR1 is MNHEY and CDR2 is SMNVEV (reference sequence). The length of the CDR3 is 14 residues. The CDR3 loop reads CASSSGTTNTEAFF. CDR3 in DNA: TGTGCCAGCAGTTCCGGGACAACGAACACTGAAGCTTTCTTT.

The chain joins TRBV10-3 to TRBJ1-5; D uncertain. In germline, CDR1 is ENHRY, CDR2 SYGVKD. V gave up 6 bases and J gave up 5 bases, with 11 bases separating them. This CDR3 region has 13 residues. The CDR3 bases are TGTGCCATCAGGGCAGTGGAGGATCAGCCCCAGCATTTT. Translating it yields CAIRAVEDQPQHF.

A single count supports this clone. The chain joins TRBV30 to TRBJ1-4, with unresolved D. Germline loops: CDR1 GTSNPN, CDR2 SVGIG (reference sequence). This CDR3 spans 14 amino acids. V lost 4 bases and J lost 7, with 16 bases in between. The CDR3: CAWTRGRMGEKLFF. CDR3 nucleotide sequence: TGTGCCTGGACCAGAGGGAGGATGGGTGAAAAACTGTTTTTT.

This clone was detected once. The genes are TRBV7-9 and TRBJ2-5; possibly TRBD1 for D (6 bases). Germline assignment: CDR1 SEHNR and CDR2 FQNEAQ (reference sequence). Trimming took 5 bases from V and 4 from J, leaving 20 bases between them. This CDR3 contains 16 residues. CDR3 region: CASSPSQGSLRETQYF. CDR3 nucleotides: TGTGCCAGCAGCCCGAGTCAGGGGTCGCTGAGAGAGACCCAGTACTTC.

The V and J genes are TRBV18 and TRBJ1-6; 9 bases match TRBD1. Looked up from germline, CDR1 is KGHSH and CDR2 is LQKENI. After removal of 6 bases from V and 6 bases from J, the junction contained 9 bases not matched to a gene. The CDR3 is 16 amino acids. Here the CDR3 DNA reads TGTGCCAGCTCCCGGAGGGACAGGGTGGGTAATTCACCCCTCCACTTT. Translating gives CASSRRDRVGNSPLHF.

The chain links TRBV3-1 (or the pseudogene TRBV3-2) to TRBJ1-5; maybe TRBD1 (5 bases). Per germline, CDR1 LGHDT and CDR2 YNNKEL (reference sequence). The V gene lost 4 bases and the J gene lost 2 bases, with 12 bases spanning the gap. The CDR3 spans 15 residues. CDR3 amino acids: CASSPQGLRNQPQHF. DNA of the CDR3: TGTGCCAGCAGCCCGCAGGGACTTCGCAATCAGCCCCAGCATTTT.

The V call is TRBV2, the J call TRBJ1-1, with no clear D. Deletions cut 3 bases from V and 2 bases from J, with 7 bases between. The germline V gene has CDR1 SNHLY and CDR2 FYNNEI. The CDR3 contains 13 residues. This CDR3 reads CASSDAVNTEAFF. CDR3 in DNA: TGTGCCAGCAGTGATGCGGTTAACACTGAAGCTTTCTTT.

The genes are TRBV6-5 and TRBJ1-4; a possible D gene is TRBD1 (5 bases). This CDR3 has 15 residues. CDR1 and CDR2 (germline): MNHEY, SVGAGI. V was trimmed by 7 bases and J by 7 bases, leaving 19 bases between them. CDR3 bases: TGTGCCAGCAAGTGGTCGGCAGGGCGTGGTGAAAAACTGTTTTTT. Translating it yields CASKWSAGRGEKLFF.

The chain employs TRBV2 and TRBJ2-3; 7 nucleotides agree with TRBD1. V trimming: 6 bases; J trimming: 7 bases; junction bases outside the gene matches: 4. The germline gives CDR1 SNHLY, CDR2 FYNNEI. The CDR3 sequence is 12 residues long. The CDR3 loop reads CASRTGVNTQYF. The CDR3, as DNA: TGTGCCAGCAGAACAGGGGTTAATACGCAGTATTTT.

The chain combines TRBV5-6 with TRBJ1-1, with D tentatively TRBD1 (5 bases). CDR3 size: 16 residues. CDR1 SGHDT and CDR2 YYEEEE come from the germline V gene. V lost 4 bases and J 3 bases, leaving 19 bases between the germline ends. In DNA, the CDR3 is TGTGCCAGCAGCAAACTGGATTCAGGGTTGGACACTGAAGCTTTCTTT. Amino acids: CASSKLDSGLDTEAFF. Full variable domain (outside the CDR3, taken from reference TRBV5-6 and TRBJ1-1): DAGVTQSPTHLIKTRGQQVTLRCSPKSGHDTVSWYQQALGQGPQFIFQYYEEEERQRGNFPDRFSGHQFPNYSSELNVNALLLGDSALYLCASSKLDSGLDTEAFFGQGTRLTVV.

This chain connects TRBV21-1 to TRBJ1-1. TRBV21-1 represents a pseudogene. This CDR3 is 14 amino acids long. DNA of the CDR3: TGTGCCAGCATGACGGCCGGGGAGTACACTGAAGCTTTCTTT. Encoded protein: CASMTAGEYTEAFF.

CDR3 DNA: TGTGCCAGCACCTCCCCCACTAGCTATGGCTACACCTTC. Translation gives CASTSPTSYGYTF. This sequence joins TRBV9 and TRBJ1-2; D not certain. Germline V CDR1 and CDR2: SGDLS, YYNGEE. The CDR3 is 13 amino acids. The germline V and J ends were trimmed by 6 bases and 4 bases, with 13 bases remaining between them.

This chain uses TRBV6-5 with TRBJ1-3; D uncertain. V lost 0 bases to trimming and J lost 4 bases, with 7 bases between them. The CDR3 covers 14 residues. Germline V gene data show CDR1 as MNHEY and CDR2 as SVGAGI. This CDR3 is CASSYSLQGNTIYF. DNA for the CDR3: TGTGCCAGCAGTTACTCGTTACAAGGAAACACCATATATTTT.

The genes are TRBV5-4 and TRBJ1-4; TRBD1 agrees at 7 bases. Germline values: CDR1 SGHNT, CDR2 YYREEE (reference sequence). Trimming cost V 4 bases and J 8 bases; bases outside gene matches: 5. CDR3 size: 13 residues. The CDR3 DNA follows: TGTGCCAGCAGCGGAGGGGGCACGGAAAAACTGTTTTTT. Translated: CASSGGGTEKLFF.

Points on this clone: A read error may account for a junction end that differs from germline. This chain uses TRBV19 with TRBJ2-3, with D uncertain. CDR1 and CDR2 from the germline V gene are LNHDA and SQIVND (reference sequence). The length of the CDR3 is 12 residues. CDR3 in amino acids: CACSVVADTQYF. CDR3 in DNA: TGTGCCTGTAGTGTAGTAGCAGATACGCAGTATTTT.